The 11 T cell receptor beta chains given below trace back to one sample, sequenced in a study of follicular helper T cells after annual influenza vaccination listed by TCRdb under 2017. The time point label here, explained by the study, means: 2014-2015 season, 7 days after vaccination. Receptors were amplified or captured by the immunoSEQ multiplex PCR assay. TCRdb stores this immuneACCESS table with in-frame sequences only. Part of the clones is absent; in the studies checked, under half of the shortfall reflects unresolved V genes, and no reason is known for the rest. This sample has 15,000 or so clones in its table, and approximately 88% of those were observed once. The ten largest make up approximately 1.2% of the sample. The starting material was CXCR5+ CD38- circulating T follicular helper cells from blood, obtained 7 days after influenza vaccination. This sample's cell subset or site label indicates: circulating Tfh, non-naive CD4+CXCR5+PD-1+ (ICOS+CD38+ or ICOS-CD38-). The source is an adult who received the influenza vaccine.

The V call is TRBV5-1, the J call TRBJ2-5; 11 nucleotides agree with TRBD1. J lost 4 bases, V lost 0 bases, and 5 bases had no gene match. Germline V gene data show CDR1 as SGHRS and CDR2 as YFSETQ. The CDR3 sequence is 16 residues long. The CDR3 spells CASSLARTGGRETQYF. The CDR3 nucleotides read TGCGCCAGCAGCTTGGCTCGGACAGGGGGCAGAGAGACCCAGTACTTC. Full variable domain (remainder filled in from reference TRBV5-1 and TRBJ2-5): KAGVTQTPRYLIKTRGQQVTLSCSPISGHRSVSWYQQTPGQGLQFLFEYFSETQRNKGNFPGRFSGRQFSNSRSEMNVSTLELGDSALYLCASSLARTGGRETQYFGPGTRLLVL.

The V gene is TRBV12-5, the J gene TRBJ1-6; 8 nucleotides agree with TRBD1. The ends lost 4 bases at V and 7 bases at J; junction bases unmatched: 18. Germline-derived CDR1 and CDR2 are LGHNT and FRNRAP. CDR3 size: 19 residues. CDR3 nucleotides: TGTGCTAGTGGTTCGATACTGTGGGGGTTCCAGGGGGCAAATTCACCCCTCCACTTT. Its protein is CASGSILWGFQGANSPLHF.

The rearrangement uses TRBV6-5 and TRBJ1-1; D possibly corresponds to TRBD1 (6 bases). Germline values: CDR1 MNHEY, CDR2 SVGAGI. Trimming shortened V by 1 base and J by 3 bases, and 6 bases separated the two germline ends. This CDR3 comprises 13 residues. The CDR3 loop reads CASSYYRDTEAFF. The CDR3 region has the DNA TGTGCCAGCAGTTACTACAGGGACACTGAAGCTTTCTTT.

The rearrangement uses TRBV9 and TRBJ2-5, with D possibly being TRBD1 (6 bases). Germline V gives CDR1 SGDLS, CDR2 YYNGEE. Between the trimmed V and J ends, which lost 6 bases and 9 bases, there was a span of 18 bases. This CDR3 contains 13 residues. The CDR3 DNA sequence: TGTGCCAGCACCGGGACACCAGGAGCGGCCCAGTACTTC. This translates into CASTGTPGAAQYF.

In this sample, this clone turned up once. This chain joins TRBV28 and TRBJ2-5; D unclear. Germline lookup yields CDR1 MDHEN and CDR2 SYDVKM. The CDR3 runs to 12 residues. V lost 5 bases to trimming and J lost 1 base, with 5 bases between them. CDR3 sequence: CASSPVQETQYF. DNA of the CDR3: TGTGCCAGCAGTCCCGTCCAAGAGACCCAGTACTTC.

The gene calls are TRBV9 and TRBJ2-7, with D possibly matching TRBD2 (5 bases). The CDR3 sequence is 15 residues long. Germline V gene data show CDR1 as SGDLS and CDR2 as YYNGEE. Trimming stripped 0 bases from V and 3 bases from J, with 13 bases between. This chain's CDR3 is CASSVGQAGNYEQYF. DNA for the CDR3: TGTGCCAGCAGCGTAGGTCAAGCCGGGAACTACGAGCAGTACTTC.

This chain uses TRBV7-2 with TRBJ2-7, with 13 bases aligning to TRBD2. The CDR3 loop spans 12 amino acids. Germline V lookup: CDR1 SGHTA, CDR2 FQGNSA. Losses at the gene ends were 9 bases for V and 7 bases for J; bases not matched to a gene: 3. DNA for the CDR3: TGTGCCAGTACTAGCGGGAGGGGGGAGCAGTACTTC. This translates into CASTSGRGEQYF.

V gene TRBV28 combines with J gene TRBJ2-3; no clear D gene. The CDR3 extends over 12 amino acids. Germline V gene lookup returns CDR1 MDHEN and CDR2 SYDVKM. The germline V and J ends were trimmed by 6 bases and 4 bases, with 8 bases remaining between them. The chain's CDR3 is CASRSGPDTQYF. Here the CDR3 DNA reads TGTGCCAGCAGGAGTGGGCCAGATACGCAGTATTTT.

CDR3 region: CAWSASGVRAFF. The CDR3 DNA follows: TGTGCCTGGAGTGCCTCGGGGGTCCGAGCTTTCTTT. V and J are TRBV30 and TRBJ1-1, with a weak D call TRBD1 (5 bases). Germline assignment: CDR1 GTSNPN and CDR2 SVGIG (reference sequence). V gave up 1 base and J gave up 10 bases, with 13 bases separating them. This CDR3 comprises 12 residues.

This sequence joins TRBV6-5 and TRBJ1-4, with 10 bases matching TRBD1. The V and J ends lost 0 bases and 10 bases, in that order; junction bases with no gene match: 5. The CDR3 covers 15 residues. Per germline, CDR1 MNHEY and CDR2 SVGAGI. As DNA, the CDR3 is TGTGCCAGCAGTTACTCCGGGGACAGGGGAGGAAAACTGTTTTTT. This encodes CASSYSGDRGGKLFF.

CDR3 residues: CASSYSATNYGYTF. Written as DNA, the CDR3 is TGTGCCAGCAGTTACTCGGCAACTAACTATGGCTACACCTTC. The chain uses TRBV6-6 and TRBJ1-2; unclear D gene. V was shortened by 0 bases and J by 0 bases, with 5 bases between the two germline ends. The CDR3 is made up of 14 amino acids. Germline CDR1 MNHNY, CDR2 SVGAGI (reference sequence).